A selection of T cell receptor beta chains follows, all from one sample in a study of post-analysis software for immune sequencing data. TCRdb analysed the PCR reads with MiXCR anew, one entry per CDR3 protein. The repertoire holds about 560,000 distinct CDR3 sequences, with roughly 47% as singletons. The sample consisted of blood. All receptors come from a girl between 10 and 17 years old with multiple sclerosis. Each CDR3 is given with its conserved first and last residue. The D gene is left open where the match is weak. Only part of the rows carry a size: once, few, many, or a class if the clone is expanded.

j_call: TRBJ2-5; cdr3_length: 18; v_call: TRBV10-3; d_call: TRBD2; clone_size: .; cdr3_aa: CAISESVAGDAPVSTQYF; cdr3_nt: TGTGCCATCAGTGAGTCGGTAGCGGGAGATGCCCCTGTATCCACCCAGTACTTC
j_call: TRBJ2-3; cdr3_length: 15; v_call: TRBV28; d_call: TRBD2; clone_size: .; cdr3_aa: CASSSPGGGTDTQYF; cdr3_nt: TGTGCCAGCAGTTCACCGGGAGGGGGAACAGATACGCAGTATTTT
j_call: TRBJ1-2; cdr3_length: 12; v_call: TRBV12-3/TRBV12-4; d_call: .; clone_size: .; cdr3_aa: CASSLGDMGYTF; cdr3_nt: TGTGCCAGCAGTTTAGGGGACATGGGCTACACCTTC
j_call: TRBJ2-3; cdr3_length: 14; v_call: TRBV5-1; d_call: TRBD2; clone_size: .; cdr3_aa: CASSGGGALDTQYF; cdr3_nt: TGCGCCAGCAGCGGCGGGGGGGCCTTAGATACGCAGTATTTT
j_call: TRBJ2-5; cdr3_length: 13; v_call: TRBV7-9; d_call: .; clone_size: .; cdr3_aa: CASSSRGDETQYF; cdr3_nt: TGTGCCAGCAGCTCTCGTGGTGACGAGACCCAGTACTTC
j_call: TRBJ2-5; cdr3_length: 14; v_call: TRBV5-1; d_call: TRBD2; clone_size: few; cdr3_aa: CASSLLAGTETQYF; cdr3_nt: TGCGCCAGCAGCTTACTAGCGGGAACAGAGACCCAGTACTTC
j_call: TRBJ2-3; cdr3_length: 15; v_call: TRBV7-9; d_call: TRBD2; clone_size: .; cdr3_aa: CASNFIAGDTDTQYF; cdr3_nt: TGTGCCAGCAACTTCATAGCGGGGGACACAGATACGCAGTATTTT
j_call: TRBJ2-7; cdr3_length: 14; v_call: TRBV2; d_call: .; clone_size: .; cdr3_aa: CASTPITSSYEQYF; cdr3_nt: TGTGCCAGTACCCCCATAACGTCCTCCTACGAGCAGTACTTC
j_call: TRBJ2-7; cdr3_length: 16; v_call: TRBV3-1; d_call: .; clone_size: .; cdr3_aa: CASSQGSYGGTSEQYF; cdr3_nt: TGTGCCAGCAGCCAAGGTTCATATGGAGGTACCTCCGAGCAGTACTTC
j_call: TRBJ1-2; cdr3_length: 14; v_call: TRBV6-6; d_call: .; clone_size: few; cdr3_aa: CASEGQQVRYGYTF; cdr3_nt: TGTGCCAGCGAAGGACAACAGGTCCGCTATGGCTACACCTTC
j_call: TRBJ1-2; cdr3_length: 14; v_call: TRBV5-1; d_call: .; clone_size: few; cdr3_aa: CASSLGDGRYGYTF; cdr3_nt: TGCGCCAGCAGCTTGGGGGACGGAAGATATGGCTACACCTTC
j_call: TRBJ1-5; cdr3_length: 14; v_call: TRBV20-1; d_call: TRBD1; clone_size: .; cdr3_aa: CSASGQGTGEPQHF; cdr3_nt: TGCAGTGCTTCCGGACAGGGAACGGGTGAGCCCCAGCATTTT
j_call: TRBJ1-5; cdr3_length: 12; v_call: TRBV12-3/TRBV12-4; d_call: .; clone_size: many; cdr3_aa: CASSFRRQPQHF; cdr3_nt: TGTGCCAGCAGTTTTCGCAGGCAGCCCCAGCATTTT
j_call: TRBJ2-1; cdr3_length: 14; v_call: TRBV29-1; d_call: TRBD2; clone_size: few; cdr3_aa: CSVDGLAGANEQFF; cdr3_nt: TGCAGCGTCGACGGACTAGCGGGTGCCAACGAGCAGTTCTTC
j_call: TRBJ1-2; cdr3_length: 16; v_call: TRBV7-2; d_call: .; clone_size: few; cdr3_aa: CASSLVGGGEAYGYTF; cdr3_nt: TGTGCCAGCAGCTTAGTGGGCGGGGGCGAGGCCTATGGCTACACCTTC
j_call: TRBJ2-1; cdr3_length: 12; v_call: TRBV5-1; d_call: .; clone_size: .; cdr3_aa: CASRGSDYEQFF; cdr3_nt: TGCGCCAGCAGGGGCAGTGACTATGAGCAGTTCTTC
j_call: TRBJ1-5; cdr3_length: 15; v_call: TRBV12-3/TRBV12-4; d_call: .; clone_size: .; cdr3_aa: CASGVDPVANQPQHF; cdr3_nt: TGTGCCAGCGGAGTGGACCCCGTAGCGAATCAGCCCCAGCATTTT
j_call: TRBJ1-6; cdr3_length: 15; v_call: TRBV7-2; d_call: .; clone_size: once; cdr3_aa: CASSQELQLQSPLHF; cdr3_nt: TGTGCCAGCAGCCAGGAGCTACAGCTACAATCACCCCTCCACTTT
j_call: TRBJ2-1; cdr3_length: 17; v_call: TRBV5-1; d_call: .; clone_size: few; cdr3_aa: CASSLSVISANYNEQFF; cdr3_nt: TGCGCCAGCAGCTTGTCGGTTATCAGCGCGAACTACAATGAGCAGTTCTTC
j_call: TRBJ1-1; cdr3_length: 15; v_call: TRBV7-9; d_call: .; clone_size: .; cdr3_aa: CASSPRRLVWGGAFF; cdr3_nt: TGTGCCAGCAGCCCTAGGAGACTCGTTTGGGGTGGAGCTTTCTTT
j_call: TRBJ1-4; cdr3_length: 12; v_call: TRBV30; d_call: .; clone_size: .; cdr3_aa: CAWSLSDEKLFF; cdr3_nt: TGTGCCTGGAGTCTTTCGGATGAAAAACTGTTTTTT
j_call: TRBJ2-7; cdr3_length: 14; v_call: TRBV24-1; d_call: .; clone_size: .; cdr3_aa: CATSGGRETDEQYF; cdr3_nt: TGTGCCACCAGTGGCGGCAGGGAGACTGACGAGCAGTACTTC
j_call: TRBJ1-6; cdr3_length: 16; v_call: TRBV6-6; d_call: .; clone_size: .; cdr3_aa: CASSYSVSVNNSPLHF; cdr3_nt: TGTGCCAGCAGTTACTCGGTATCAGTTAATAATTCACCCCTCCACTTT
j_call: TRBJ2-3; cdr3_length: 11; v_call: TRBV29-1; d_call: .; clone_size: .; cdr3_aa: CSPKFGDTQYF; cdr3_nt: TGCAGCCCTAAGTTTGGAGATACGCAGTATTTT
j_call: TRBJ2-3; cdr3_length: 16; v_call: TRBV4-1; d_call: .; clone_size: few; cdr3_aa: CASSQDTARDGDTQYF; cdr3_nt: TGCGCCAGCAGCCAAGATACGGCCCGCGACGGGGATACGCAGTATTTT
j_call: TRBJ2-7; cdr3_length: 13; v_call: TRBV6-6; d_call: .; clone_size: .; cdr3_aa: CASKTTASYKQYF; cdr3_nt: TGTGCCAGCAAGACGACAGCTTCCTACAAGCAGTACTTC
j_call: TRBJ2-1; cdr3_length: 15; v_call: TRBV12-3/TRBV12-4; d_call: .; clone_size: .; cdr3_aa: CASSLIGATGGEQFF; cdr3_nt: TGTGCCAGCAGTTTAATAGGGGCCACCGGGGGCGAGCAGTTCTTC
j_call: TRBJ2-1; cdr3_length: 19; v_call: TRBV27; d_call: TRBD2; clone_size: few; cdr3_aa: CASSTPRGRVWGLYNEQFF; cdr3_nt: TGTGCCAGCAGTACCCCTCGAGGGAGGGTTTGGGGCCTTTACAATGAGCAGTTCTTC
j_call: TRBJ1-2; cdr3_length: 14; v_call: TRBV28; d_call: TRBD1; clone_size: .; cdr3_aa: CASTESQGAGGYTF; cdr3_nt: TGTGCCAGCACCGAGTCTCAGGGGGCAGGGGGCTACACCTTC
j_call: TRBJ1-2; cdr3_length: 16; v_call: TRBV15; d_call: TRBD1; clone_size: few; cdr3_aa: CATSRGILDRADGYTF; cdr3_nt: TGTGCCACCAGCAGGGGAATTTTGGACAGGGCCGATGGCTACACCTTC
j_call: TRBJ2-3; cdr3_length: 15; v_call: TRBV7-2; d_call: TRBD1; clone_size: .; cdr3_aa: CASSPAGTGVDTQYF; cdr3_nt: TGTGCCAGCAGCCCTGCGGGGACAGGGGTGGATACGCAGTATTTT
j_call: TRBJ2-1; cdr3_length: 12; v_call: TRBV4-1; d_call: .; clone_size: .; cdr3_aa: CASSHIGYEQFF; cdr3_nt: TGCGCCAGCAGCCACATCGGGTACGAGCAGTTCTTC
j_call: TRBJ1-1; cdr3_length: 15; v_call: TRBV5-1; d_call: TRBD1; clone_size: once; cdr3_aa: CASSLYDRASTEAFF; cdr3_nt: TGCGCCAGCAGCTTATACGACAGGGCTTCGACTGAAGCTTTCTTT
j_call: TRBJ1-2; cdr3_length: 14; v_call: TRBV5-5; d_call: .; clone_size: few; cdr3_aa: CASSSTRVGYGYTF; cdr3_nt: TGTGCCAGCAGCTCGACCAGGGTTGGCTATGGCTACACCTTC
j_call: TRBJ2-3; cdr3_length: 14; v_call: TRBV14; d_call: .; clone_size: .; cdr3_aa: CASSAITSTDTQYF; cdr3_nt: TGTGCCAGCAGCGCCATAACTAGCACAGATACGCAGTATTTT
j_call: TRBJ2-3; cdr3_length: 14; v_call: TRBV7-2; d_call: TRBD2; clone_size: .; cdr3_aa: CASTVAGGVDTQYF; cdr3_nt: TGTGCCAGCACCGTAGCGGGGGGAGTAGATACGCAGTATTTT
j_call: TRBJ2-7; cdr3_length: 15; v_call: TRBV12-3/TRBV12-4; d_call: .; clone_size: .; cdr3_aa: CASSSRAGADSEQYF; cdr3_nt: TGTGCCAGCAGTTCTAGGGCAGGCGCAGACTCCGAGCAGTACTTC
j_call: TRBJ2-5; cdr3_length: 15; v_call: TRBV7-9; d_call: TRBD1; clone_size: .; cdr3_aa: CASSPGTAYQETQYF; cdr3_nt: TGTGCCAGCAGCCCCGGGACAGCTTACCAAGAGACCCAGTACTTC
j_call: TRBJ2-7; cdr3_length: 14; v_call: TRBV4-2; d_call: TRBD1; clone_size: few; cdr3_aa: CASSNRGLKGKQYF; cdr3_nt: TGTGCCAGCAGCAACAGGGGATTGAAAGGAAAGCAGTACTTC
j_call: TRBJ2-1; cdr3_length: 15; v_call: TRBV5-6; d_call: .; clone_size: few; cdr3_aa: CASSPPDSWVLEQFF; cdr3_nt: TGTGCCAGCAGCCCCCCGGACTCATGGGTGTTGGAGCAGTTCTTC
j_call: TRBJ2-3; cdr3_length: 14; v_call: TRBV5-6; d_call: .; clone_size: .; cdr3_aa: CASSFTGGTDTQYF; cdr3_nt: TGTGCCAGCAGCTTTACTGGAGGCACAGATACGCAGTATTTT
j_call: TRBJ2-1; cdr3_length: 15; v_call: TRBV29-1; d_call: .; clone_size: once; cdr3_aa: CSVYLRAGPRSEQFF; cdr3_nt: TGCAGCGTTTACTTACGGGCGGGCCCGAGGAGTGAGCAGTTCTTC
j_call: TRBJ2-1; cdr3_length: 15; v_call: TRBV7-2; d_call: TRBD2; clone_size: few; cdr3_aa: CASSSGTSRVGEQFF; cdr3_nt: TGTGCCAGCAGCTCCGGGACTAGCAGGGTGGGTGAGCAGTTCTTC
j_call: TRBJ2-5; cdr3_length: 13; v_call: TRBV30; d_call: TRBD1; clone_size: .; cdr3_aa: CAWSQGAGETQYF; cdr3_nt: TGTGCCTGGTCACAGGGGGCTGGGGAGACCCAGTACTTC
j_call: TRBJ2-1; cdr3_length: 20; v_call: TRBV7-6; d_call: TRBD2; clone_size: .; cdr3_aa: CASSLVRLAGGRSSYNEQFF; cdr3_nt: TGTGCCAGCAGCTTAGTCAGACTAGCGGGGGGGCGATCCTCCTACAATGAGCAGTTCTTC
j_call: TRBJ1-2; cdr3_length: 14; v_call: TRBV12-5; d_call: TRBD1; clone_size: .; cdr3_aa: CASGLGAGGHGYTF; cdr3_nt: TGTGCTAGTGGTTTGGGCGCAGGGGGCCATGGCTACACCTTC